This T cell receptor beta chain was recovered during a study of shared clonotypes between healthy human individuals. Study background: Three CD4 naive, three CD4 memory, two CD8 naive and one CD8 memory plate were used per donor.

Overall study findings and caveats: In contrast to clonotypes shared by all four donors, non-shared clonotypes had lower generation probabilities. Researchers sampled only blood; tissue repertoires likely differ.

Naive CD8 cells were CD45RO-negative, positively selected for CCR7, excluding terminally differentiated effector memory CD45RA+ cells. With 6 bases clipped from V and 6 bases from J, the junction kept 9 bases outside the gene matches. In germline, CDR1 is MNHNY, CDR2 SVGAGI (reference sequence). CDR3 size: 15 residues. As regards this clone: What it binds is unknown.

How the authors handled the data: ImmunoSEQ supplied junction-only sequences lacking quality scores, so filtering was different. Repertoires were generated with immunoSEQ multiplex PCR, while TCRdb's copy carries only in-frame clones and drops some. The V and J calls and the clone size are those of that table, but D and trimming were determined from the DNA. The sample carries hundreds of thousands of clones, approximately 96% recorded once. This receptor was identified in a woman in her 30s in good health. This chain uses TRBV6-6 with TRBJ2-2, with 8 nucleotides matching TRBD2. The sequencing sample was made of naive CD8+ T cells sorted from blood. Written as DNA, the CDR3 is TGTGCCAGCAGGGTGGTAGCGGGACCCCCCGGGGAGCTGTTTTTT. It yields the protein CASRVVAGPPGELFF.